The 20 T cell receptor beta chains below come from one sample, sequenced in a study of OX40 agonist ivuxolimab in advanced cancers. Here immunoSEQ multiplex PCR was the method, and the copy in TCRdb shows in-frame clones only, minus some. The table lists 50,000 or so clones, 80% to 95% of them singletons. The material was CD4+ or CD8+ T cells sorted from blood, obtained in a trial of the OX40 agonist ivuxolimab. These receptors were obtained from an adult with an advanced solid tumor such as melanoma, head and neck, liver or kidney cancer.

The rearrangement links TRBV10-3 to TRBJ2-7, with a weak D call TRBD2 (5 bases). Germline CDR1 reads ENHRY; CDR2 reads SYGVKD. V lost 0 bases and J 3 bases, leaving 12 bases between the germline ends. The CDR3 totals 15 residues. CDR3 sequence (DNA): TGTGCCATCAGTGAGTCGATGGACTTATACTACGAGCAGTACTTC. Encoded protein: CAISESMDLYYEQYF.

The chain has TRBV6-1 and TRBJ2-7; D ambiguous. The CDR3 spans 13 residues. Trimming shortened V by 2 bases and J by 2 bases, and 7 bases separated the two germline ends. The germline V gene encodes CDR1 MNHNS and CDR2 SASEGT. CDR3 residues: CASSENTPYEQYF. The CDR3 nucleotides are TGTGCCAGCAGTGAAAACACACCCTACGAGCAGTACTTC.

This clone has only a few counts. The genes are TRBV27 and TRBJ1-1, with D maybe TRBD1 (5 bases). CDR1 MNHEY and CDR2 SMNVEV come from the germline V gene (reference sequence). Trimming shortened V by 3 bases and J by 4 bases, and 12 bases separated the two germline ends. CDR3 length: 14 residues. In DNA, the CDR3 is TGTGCCAGCAGTTTTAGGGGATGGGGCACTGAAGCTTTCTTT. The encoded protein is CASSFRGWGTEAFF.

The chain is built from TRBV1 and TRBJ2-4; the table's D call, TRBD2, has no DNA check behind it. TRBV1 is noted as a pseudogene. The CDR3 has 17 residues. CDR3 coding DNA: TGCACCAGCAGCCAAGGAGAGCGGGAAGCAGCCAAAAACATTCAGTACTTC. It encodes CTSSQGEREAAKNIQYF.

The gene calls are TRBV9 and TRBJ2-5, with D unclear. CDR1 is SGDLS, CDR2 YYNGEE, per germline. V lost 0 bases to trimming and J lost 0 bases, with 15 bases between them. This CDR3 comprises 17 residues. The CDR3 DNA sequence: TGTGCCAGCAGCGTAGAAAGTAGCTTGTTATACCAAGAGACCCAGTACTTC. It encodes CASSVESSLLYQETQYF. The full variable domain, its missing parts supplied by reference TRBV9 and TRBJ2-5, is DSGVTQTPKHLITATGQRVTLRCSPRSGDLSVYWYQQSLDQGLQFLIQYYNGEERAKGNILERFSAQQFPDLHSELNLSSLELGDSALYFCASSVESSLLYQETQYFGPGTRLLVL.

This rearrangement joins TRBV7-8 to TRBJ2-1, with 8 bases fitting TRBD2. CDR1 SGHVS and CDR2 FQNEAQ come from the germline V gene. After removal of 5 bases from V and 1 base from J, the junction contained 4 bases not matched to a gene. CDR3 length equals 15 residues. This CDR3 reads CASSPGLGSYNEQFF. As DNA, the CDR3 is TGTGCCAGCAGCCCGGGACTAGGGTCCTACAATGAGCAGTTCTTC.

V is TRBV9 and J is TRBJ2-7; 7 bases agree with TRBD2. Germline CDR1 reads SGDLS; CDR2 reads YYNGEE. There are 14 residues in the CDR3. V shed 4 bases, J shed 3 bases, and the junction held 7 bases outside the gene matches. In DNA form, the CDR3 reads TGTGCCAGCAGCCCCGGCGGGAGCGGCTACGAGCAGTACTTC. Protein product: CASSPGGSGYEQYF.

V and J are TRBV28 and TRBJ2-1; 12 bases line up with TRBD2. The V segment lost 5 bases and the J segment 1 base; nucleotides outside the gene matches: 3. From germline, CDR1 is MDHEN and CDR2 SYDVKM. The CDR3 runs to 16 residues. The CDR3 sequence is CASSPLAGGSYNEQFF. Written as DNA, the CDR3 is TGTGCCAGCAGTCCCCTAGCGGGAGGGTCCTACAATGAGCAGTTCTTC.

The V gene is TRBV7-9, the J gene TRBJ2-2; 7 bases align to TRBD2. Germline V lookup: CDR1 SEHNR, CDR2 FQNEAQ (reference sequence). V shed 4 bases, J shed 0 bases, and the junction held 5 bases outside the gene matches. This CDR3 has 16 residues. The CDR3 nucleotides read TGTGCCAGCAGCTACCTAGCGGTCGCGAACACCGGGGAGCTGTTTTTT. This gives the protein CASSYLAVANTGELFF.

The chain uses TRBV13 and TRBJ2-1, with TRBD2 identical over 7 bases. The junction had 7 bases not matched to a gene; V was cut back by 2 bases and J by 0 bases. The CDR3 has 17 amino acids. CDR1 is PRHDT, CDR2 FYEKMQ, per germline (reference sequence). This chain's CDR3 is CASSLKSGGSSYNEQFF. For the CDR3, the DNA is TGTGCCAGCAGCTTAAAGTCGGGCGGGAGCTCCTACAATGAGCAGTTCTTC.

This sequence joins TRBV6-5 and TRBJ2-1, with 13 bases identical to TRBD2. The CDR3 sequence is 16 residues long. The ends lost 1 base at V and 8 bases at J; junction bases unmatched: 5. CDR1 and CDR2 from the germline V gene are MNHEY and SVGAGI. The CDR3 nucleotides are TGTGCCAGCAGTTACTTACTAGCGGGAGGGAGGGATGAGCAGTTCTTC. The encoded protein is CASSYLLAGGRDEQFF.

The V and J genes are TRBV4-3 and TRBJ2-7, with a weak D call TRBD1 (6 bases). Germline CDR1 LGHNA, CDR2 YSLEER. Trimming pared 0 bases from V and 4 bases from J, leaving 10 bases between. The CDR3 contains 14 residues. This CDR3 is CASSQDRGHYEQYF. CDR3 bases: TGCGCCAGCAGCCAAGATCGGGGACATTACGAGCAGTACTTC.

The chain joins TRBV2 to TRBJ2-7, with 7 bases identical to TRBD2. V was pared by 1 base and J by 3 bases, with 9 bases of the junction left unmatched. Per germline, CDR1 SNHLY and CDR2 FYNNEI. CDR3 length: 16 residues. As DNA, the CDR3 is TGTGCCAGCAGTGAAGGTATCGGACTAGTGAGCTACGAGCAGTACTTC. Its translation: CASSEGIGLVSYEQYF.

This clone showed up just a few times. The chain recombines TRBV28 with TRBJ1-1; D unclear. From germline, CDR1 is MDHEN and CDR2 SYDVKM. This CDR3 is built from 14 residues. The V end lost 1 base, the J end lost 5 bases, and 11 bases lay between the germline ends. CDR3 sequence reads: CASSLLPGRTEAFF. In DNA, the CDR3 is TGTGCCAGCAGTTTATTGCCGGGAAGGACTGAAGCTTTCTTT. Full variable domain (outside the CDR3, taken from reference TRBV28 and TRBJ1-1): DVKVTQSSRYLVKRTGEKVFLECVQDMDHENMFWYRQDPGLGLRLIYFSYDVKMKEKGDIPEGYSVSREKKERFSLILESASTNQTSMYLCASSLLPGRTEAFFGQGTRLTVV.

This clone was picked up one time. This rearrangement joins TRBV14 to TRBJ1-2; D gene unclear. This CDR3 contains 13 residues. The germline V and J ends were trimmed by 4 bases and 4 bases, with 10 bases remaining between them. Germline V gene data show CDR1 as SGHDN and CDR2 as FVKESK. CDR3 loop: CASSPGSPYGYTF. For the CDR3, the DNA is TGTGCCAGCAGCCCAGGTAGCCCCTATGGCTACACCTTC.

The gene calls are TRBV4-3 and TRBJ1-5; tentative D call: TRBD1 (6 bases). Germline V gives CDR1 LGHNA, CDR2 YSLEER. The CDR3 is 15 amino acids. Trimming cost V 0 bases and J 7 bases, with 13 bases left between them. The CDR3 DNA is TGCGCCAGCAGCCAAGAACAGGGAGGTGGACAGCCCCAGCATTTT. Protein: CASSQEQGGGQPQHF.

A single count supports this clone. The chain uses TRBV7-9 and TRBJ2-4; 12 bases match TRBD2. The length of the CDR3 is 19 residues. After removal of 2 bases from V and 0 bases from J, the junction contained 8 bases not matched to a gene. Germline lookup yields CDR1 SEHNR and CDR2 FQNEAQ (reference sequence). In DNA, the CDR3 is TGTGCCAGCAGCTTAATCCTAGCGGGAGGGCCTCAAGCCAAAAACATTCAGTACTTC. Translating it yields CASSLILAGGPQAKNIQYF.

The V gene is TRBV27, the J gene TRBJ2-1, with 7 bases identical to TRBD2. The CDR3 is made up of 15 amino acids. V gave up 5 bases and J gave up 3 bases; unmatched junction bases: 7. CDR1 is MNHEY, CDR2 SMNVEV, per germline (reference sequence). CDR3 protein: CASSRGVAGYNEQFF. The DNA of the CDR3 is TGTGCCAGCAGTCGCGGGGTAGCGGGCTACAATGAGCAGTTCTTC.

The table lists this clone with a count of one. This chain joins TRBV29-1 and TRBJ2-1, with D perhaps matching TRBD1 (5 bases). The CDR3 has 11 residues. V gave up 7 bases and J gave up 4 bases, with 8 bases separating them. Germline CDR1 is SQVTM and CDR2 is ANQGSEA. CDR3 amino acids: CSARQYNEQFF. The CDR3 DNA follows: TGCAGCGCAAGACAGTACAATGAGCAGTTCTTC.

The CDR3 spells CAVQSRANVLTF. Written as DNA, the CDR3 is TGTGCCGTACAAAGTCGGGCCAACGTCCTGACTTTC. The chain joins TRBV13 to TRBJ2-6; D call uncertain. Germline V CDR1 and CDR2: PRHDT, FYEKMQ (reference sequence). Between the trimmed V and J ends, which lost 11 bases and 5 bases, there was a span of 10 bases. The CDR3 is 12 residues long.